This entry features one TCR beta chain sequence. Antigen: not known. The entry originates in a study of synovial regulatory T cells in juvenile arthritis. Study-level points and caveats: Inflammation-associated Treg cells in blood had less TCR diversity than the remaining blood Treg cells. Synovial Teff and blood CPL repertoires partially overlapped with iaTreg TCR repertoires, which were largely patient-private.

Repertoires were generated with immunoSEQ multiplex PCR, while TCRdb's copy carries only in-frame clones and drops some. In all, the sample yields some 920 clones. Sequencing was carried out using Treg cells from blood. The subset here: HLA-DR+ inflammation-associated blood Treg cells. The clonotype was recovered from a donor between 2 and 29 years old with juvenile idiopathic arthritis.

The CDR3 loop is CASSALRDRGYGEQYF. The gene calls are TRBV28 and TRBJ2-7; TCRdb indicates TRBD1, and absent DNA this call remains unverified. CDR1 and CDR2 from the germline V gene are MDHEN and SYDVKM. There are 16 residues in the CDR3. DNA is not recorded here.